The rows below give T cell receptor beta chains drawn from one sample of a study of shared clonotypes between healthy human individuals. The assay was immunoSEQ multiplex PCR, and TCRdb's table has in-frame clones only and misses some. The sample gives roughly 700,000 clones, over 65% of which show up once; over 1.5% is in the top ten. Sequencing was done on a sample of memory CD4+ T cells sorted from blood. The source is a young woman in good health. CDR3s include the opening cysteine and the closing phenylalanine or tryptophan. D genes are given only for firm matches. The size entry is marked missing in some rows and otherwise reads once, few, many or a size class.

>TRBJ2-7|TRBV27|-|-
TGTGCCAGCAGCACCCGCCTAACCAACTCCTACGAGCAGTACTTC
CASSTRLTNSYEQYF
>TRBJ2-1|TRBV2|few|-
TGTGCCAGCAGTCAGAACCGGGACCCCAATGAGCAGTTCTTC
CASSQNRDPNEQFF
>TRBJ2-3|TRBV4-1|-|-
TGCGCCAGCAGCCAAGTACCGGTTAGCACAGATACGCAGTATTTT
CASSQVPVSTDTQYF
>TRBJ1-3|TRBV11-2|few|-
TGTGCCAGCAGCTTAGTAGGCTCCGGCTCTGGAAACACCATATATTTT
CASSLVGSGSGNTIYF
>TRBJ2-7|TRBV7-9|few|-
TGTGCCAGCAGCCGCGGGACAGACGAGCAGTACTTC
CASSRGTDEQYF
>TRBJ2-7|TRBV7-9|few|-
TGTGCCAGCAGCCCAGCTTCAGCCTACGAGCAGTACTTC
CASSPASAYEQYF
>TRBJ2-1|TRBV27|-|-
TGTGCCAGCAAGAACCGGGCCTACCCTGGGGAGGAGCAGTTCTTC
CASKNRAYPGEEQFF
>TRBJ2-7|TRBV5-4|-|TRBD2
TGCGCCAGCACCGTAACGGGAGGGGCCTACGAGCAGTACTTC
CASTVTGGAYEQYF
>TRBJ1-2|TRBV10-2|-|-
TGCGCCAGCAGCAGTCGGGGGGCAGGGTATGGCTACACCTTC
CASSSRGAGYGYTF
>TRBJ2-7|TRBV7-3|-|TRBD1
TGTGCCAGCAGCTCGGACAGGGGAACCGGCCACGAGCAGTACTTC
CASSSDRGTGHEQYF
>TRBJ2-7|TRBV2|-|-
TGTGCCAGCAGTGATCCTCGCGGGAAGAGGGCTTACGAGCAGTACTTC
CASSDPRGKRAYEQYF
>TRBJ1-5|TRBV5-8|-|-
TGTGCCAGCAACCCCACCTATAAGAGAGTAAATCAGCCCCAGCATTTT
CASNPTYKRVNQPQHF
>TRBJ2-5|TRBV7-2|-|TRBD2
TGTGCCAGCAGCTTGAGCGGGAGTAGGGAGACCCAGTACTTC
CASSLSGSRETQYF
>TRBJ2-7|TRBV2|few|TRBD1
TGTGCCAGCAGTGAACAGGGGGTAACCTACGAGCAGTACTTC
CASSEQGVTYEQYF
>TRBJ2-3|TRBV5-1|-|TRBD2
TGCGCCAGCAGCAGTAGCGGGAGTCGCACTAGCACAGATACGCAGTATTTT
CASSSSGSRTSTDTQYF
>TRBJ1-2|TRBV5-1|-|-
TGCGCCAGCAGCTTGGACGGGGGCCTGGGCGGCTACACCTTC
CASSLDGGLGGYTF
>TRBJ2-1|TRBV27|-|TRBD2
TGTGCCAGCAGTCCGCGAGGGTCTAGCGGGTCGGTAGGGCAGTTCTTC
CASSPRGSSGSVGQFF
>TRBJ2-5|TRBV5-6|-|-
TGTGCCAGCAGCTTGCTTCAGAAACAAGAGACCCAGTACTTC
CASSLLQKQETQYF